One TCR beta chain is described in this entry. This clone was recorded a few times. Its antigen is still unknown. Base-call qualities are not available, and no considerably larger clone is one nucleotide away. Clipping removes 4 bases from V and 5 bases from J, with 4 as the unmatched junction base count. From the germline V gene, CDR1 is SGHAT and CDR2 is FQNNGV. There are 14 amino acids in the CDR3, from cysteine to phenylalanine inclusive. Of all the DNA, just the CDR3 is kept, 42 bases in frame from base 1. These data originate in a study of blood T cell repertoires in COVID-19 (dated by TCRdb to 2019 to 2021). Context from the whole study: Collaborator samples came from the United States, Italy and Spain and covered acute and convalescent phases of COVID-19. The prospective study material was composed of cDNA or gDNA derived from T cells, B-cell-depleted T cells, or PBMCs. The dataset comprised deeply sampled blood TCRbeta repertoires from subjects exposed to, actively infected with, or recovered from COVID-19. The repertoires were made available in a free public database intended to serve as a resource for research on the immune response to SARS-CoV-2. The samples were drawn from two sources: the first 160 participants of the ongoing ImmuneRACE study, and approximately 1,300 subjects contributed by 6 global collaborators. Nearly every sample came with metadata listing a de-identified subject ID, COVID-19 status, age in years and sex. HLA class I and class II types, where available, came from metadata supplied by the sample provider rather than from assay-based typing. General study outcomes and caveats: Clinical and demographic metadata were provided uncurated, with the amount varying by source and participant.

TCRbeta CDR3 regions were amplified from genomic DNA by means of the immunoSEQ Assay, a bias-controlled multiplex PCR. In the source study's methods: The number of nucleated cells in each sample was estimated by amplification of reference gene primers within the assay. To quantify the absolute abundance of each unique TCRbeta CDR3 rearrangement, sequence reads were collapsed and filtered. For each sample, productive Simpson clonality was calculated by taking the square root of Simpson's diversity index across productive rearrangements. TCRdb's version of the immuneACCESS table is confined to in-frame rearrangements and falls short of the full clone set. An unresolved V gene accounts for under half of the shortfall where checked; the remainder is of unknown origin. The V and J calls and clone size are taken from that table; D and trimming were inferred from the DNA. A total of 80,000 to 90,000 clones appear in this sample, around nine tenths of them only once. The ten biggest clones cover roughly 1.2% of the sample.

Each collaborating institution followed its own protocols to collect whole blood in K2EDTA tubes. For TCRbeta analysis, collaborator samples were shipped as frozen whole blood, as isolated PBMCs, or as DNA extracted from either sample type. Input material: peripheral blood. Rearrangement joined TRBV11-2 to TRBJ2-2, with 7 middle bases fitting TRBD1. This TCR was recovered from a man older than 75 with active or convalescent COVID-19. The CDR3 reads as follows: CASSSVRGTGELFF. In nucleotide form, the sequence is TGTGCCAGCAGCTCGGTCAGGGGGACCGGGGAGCTGTTTTTT.